This TCR beta chain is drawn from a study of blood T cells in healthy people across ages. Study conclusions and caveats: Whereas aged donors had fewer naive CD4+ cells, long-lived donors had more of them and higher diversity.

PCR was performed a second time for roughly 6 to 12 cycles using a sample-barcoded 5' primer and a J-beta primer mix. Researchers report that a template-switch adaptor with 12 random nucleotides tagged each cDNA molecule. In TCRdb, the 5' RACE reads were re-called with MiXCR into one record per CDR3 protein. The sample comprises fewer than 900,000 distinct CDR3 sequences, roughly 45% of which are singletons, and 20% rests with the top ten. This clonotype was observed once. Its antigen is as yet unknown. The germline CDR1 and CDR2 sequences are SGHDN and FVKESK. This CDR3 has 13 residues. With 1 base removed from V and 6 bases from J, the gap between germline ends came to 9 bases.

The chain is built from TRBV14 and TRBJ1-2, with D hard to call. The sequencing input was blood. This clonotype was sampled from a woman aged 55-70 years in good health. The CDR3 sequence: CASSQVGRDGYTF. CDR3 nucleotide sequence: TGTGCCAGCAGCCAAGTAGGGAGGGATGGCTACACCTTC. Full variable domain (missing parts from reference TRBV14 and TRBJ1-2): EAGVTQFPSHSVIEKGQTVTLRCDPISGHDNLYWYRRVMGKEIKFLLHFVKESKQDESGMPNNRFLAERTGGTYSTLKVQPAELEDSGVYFCASSQVGRDGYTFGSGTRLTVV.